The 30 T cell receptor beta chains given below trace back to one sample, sequenced in a study of shared clonotypes between healthy human individuals. TCRdb keeps only in-frame clones here, not all; method: immunoSEQ multiplex PCR. Among over a million clones listed, around 95% were seen once. Sequencing was carried out using naive CD4+ T cells sorted from blood. Subset specified: CD45RA+ positively selected. These receptors were taken from a man under 40 in good health.

The chain recombines TRBV9 with TRBJ2-2; 9 bases are a match to TRBD2. V trimming: 0 bases; J trimming: 6 bases; junction bases outside the gene matches: 12. Germline V gene lookup returns CDR1 SGDLS and CDR2 YYNGEE. The CDR3 has 18 residues. The CDR3 nucleotides read TGTGCCAGCAGCGTAGCACAGGCTAGCGGGATGTGGGCCGGGGAGCTGTTTTTT. This sequence encodes CASSVAQASGMWAGELFF. The whole variable domain, filled in from reference TRBV9 and TRBJ2-2, reads DSGVTQTPKHLITATGQRVTLRCSPRSGDLSVYWYQQSLDQGLQFLIQYYNGEERAKGNILERFSAQQFPDLHSELNLSSLELGDSALYFCASSVAQASGMWAGELFFGEGSRLTVL.

The rearrangement joins TRBV25-1 to TRBJ1-2, with 9 bases that match TRBD1. V lost 6 bases, J lost 4 bases, and 9 bases stayed unmatched. Germline CDR1 and CDR2: MGHDK and SYGVNS. This CDR3 comprises 15 residues. The CDR3 DNA reads TGTGCCAGCAGAGAGACGAGACAGGGGGGCTATGGCTACACCTTC. Protein: CASRETRQGGYGYTF.

The chain has TRBV7-2 and TRBJ2-5; a weak D match, TRBD2 (5 bases). Germline V lookup: CDR1 SGHTA, CDR2 FQGNSA. The CDR3 loop spans 14 amino acids. The V gene lost 7 bases and the J gene lost 4 bases, with 16 bases spanning the gap. The CDR3 here is CASTPKVRAETQYF. DNA for the CDR3: TGTGCCAGCACCCCAAAGGTGAGGGCAGAGACCCAGTACTTC.

The chain combines TRBV5-1 with TRBJ2-7; weak D call: TRBD2 (5 bases). Germline V lookup: CDR1 SGHRS, CDR2 YFSETQ. V was shortened by 4 bases and J by 3 bases, with 8 bases between the two germline ends. The CDR3 has 12 residues. For the CDR3, the DNA is TGCGCCAGCAGCAGAGGGTTCTACGAGCAGTACTTC. This gives the protein CASSRGFYEQYF.

The CDR3 sequence is CASSLWTAPGGYTF. CDR3 sequence (DNA): TGTGCCAGCAGCTTGTGGACAGCCCCGGGGGGCTACACCTTC. This rearrangement joins TRBV13 to TRBJ1-2; possible D gene TRBD1, 6 bases. Germline assignment: CDR1 PRHDT and CDR2 FYEKMQ (reference sequence). This CDR3 is 14 amino acids long. Trimming removed 3 bases at V and 8 bases at J, with 16 bases between.

The chain employs TRBV27 and TRBJ1-2; perhaps TRBD1 as D (6 bases). The CDR3 extends over 14 amino acids. V gave up 6 bases and J gave up 0 bases, with 11 bases separating them. Germline CDR1 and CDR2: MNHEY and SMNVEV (reference sequence). DNA for the CDR3: TGTGCCAGCAGACGTACAGGGTCTAACTATGGCTACACCTTC. Its protein is CASRRTGSNYGYTF.

V usage is TRBV19 and J usage is TRBJ2-7; no firm D call. This CDR3 spans 13 amino acids. V was clipped by 3 bases and J by 1 base, with 7 bases between them. Germline CDR1 is LNHDA and CDR2 is SQIVND (reference sequence). CDR3: CASSIQESYEQYF. CDR3 DNA sequence: TGTGCCAGTAGTATCCAGGAGTCCTACGAGCAGTACTTC.

The rearrangement joins TRBV28 to TRBJ1-5; D may be TRBD1 (5 bases). CDR1 and CDR2 (germline): MDHEN, SYDVKM. V lost 7 bases and J lost 9, with 31 bases in between. The CDR3 has 18 amino acids. CDR3 DNA: TGTGCCAGCAATATTTGGGACCTCGGTCGGGCTTTGGGTTGGCCCCAGCATTTT. Its translation: CASNIWDLGRALGWPQHF.

The genes are TRBV19 and TRBJ1-5; D is ambiguous. V gave up 8 bases and J gave up 1 base, with 15 bases separating them. There are 15 residues in the CDR3. In germline, CDR1 is LNHDA, CDR2 SQIVND (reference sequence). CDR3 DNA: TGTGCCAGTGGGGTTAAGTTACCGAGCAATCAGCCCCAGCATTTT. Translating gives CASGVKLPSNQPQHF. Looking up the rest from reference TRBV19 and TRBJ1-5 gives the full variable domain: DGGITQSPKYLFRKEGQNVTLSCEQNLNHDAMYWYRQDPGQGLRLIYYSQIVNDFQKGDIAEGYSVSREKKESFPLTVTSAQKNPTAFYLCASGVKLPSNQPQHFGDGTRLSIL.

V and J are TRBV28 and TRBJ2-3; no clear D gene. Germline CDR1 reads MDHEN; CDR2 reads SYDVKM. The CDR3 contains 14 residues. The V end was cut by 7 bases, the J end by 1 base, with 12 bases between. The CDR3 DNA follows: TGTGCCAGCAATATTCGGGTGGGCACAGATACGCAGTATTTT. Its protein product is CASNIRVGTDTQYF.

On this clone itself: The same CDR3 arises from other DNA sequences in this sample as well. The chain has TRBV5-1 and TRBJ2-5; D is ambiguous. The CDR3 loop spans 13 amino acids. Trimming shortened V by 8 bases and J by 1 base, and 12 bases separated the two germline ends. The germline V gene encodes CDR1 SGHRS and CDR2 YFSETQ. The CDR3, as DNA: TGCGCCAGTAGACCAGGCCCCCAAGAGACCCAGTACTTC. It codes for CASRPGPQETQYF.

In its sample, this clone was seen a few times. CDR3 loop: CASSEYRGSSYEQYF. CDR3 sequence (DNA): TGTGCCAGCAGTGAATACAGGGGGAGCTCCTACGAGCAGTACTTC. This chain uses TRBV6-1 with TRBJ2-7; the match to TRBD1 covers 8 bases. V shed 2 bases and J 0 bases; nucleotides not matched to a gene: 3. Germline V CDR1 and CDR2: MNHNS, SASEGT. The CDR3 consists of 15 residues.

The gene calls are TRBV5-4 and TRBJ1-3; no reliable D call. Germline loops: CDR1 SGHNT, CDR2 YYREEE (reference sequence). V dropped 0 bases and J dropped 3 bases, with 13 bases sitting between them. The CDR3 is 16 amino acids. CDR3 in DNA: TGTGCCAGCAGCTTGGCTCCTAGGTCGGGTGGAAACACCATATATTTT. It codes for CASSLAPRSGGNTIYF.

The CDR3 protein is CASSFWTSGRITGYNEQFF. The CDR3 DNA is TGCGCCAGCAGCTTCTGGACTAGCGGGAGAATAACAGGCTACAATGAGCAGTTCTTC. The chain combines TRBV5-1 with TRBJ2-1; 13 bases are a match to TRBD2. CDR1 and CDR2 from the germline V gene are SGHRS and YFSETQ. J lost 3 bases, V lost 2 bases, and 11 bases had no gene match. The CDR3 spans 19 residues.

The gene calls are TRBV5-1 and TRBJ2-7, with D unresolved. The germline V gene encodes CDR1 SGHRS and CDR2 YFSETQ. The CDR3 has 11 amino acids. V was clipped by 4 bases and J by 7 bases, with 9 bases between them. CDR3: CASSVNREQYF. CDR3 coding DNA: TGCGCCAGCAGCGTAAACCGGGAGCAGTACTTC.

The chain links TRBV6-5 to TRBJ1-5; D not resolved. V was clipped by 6 bases and J by 5 bases, with 17 bases between them. Germline V CDR1 and CDR2: MNHEY, SVGAGI. This CDR3 is built from 15 residues. The CDR3 DNA reads as TGTGCCAGCAGGCTCCTACCTCAGCCCCATCAGCCCCAGCATTTT. This sequence encodes CASRLLPQPHQPQHF.

DNA for the CDR3: TGTGCCAGCACACGACAGGGGATCTCCCCGGGTTCCTACGAGCAGTACTTC. Translating gives CASTRQGISPGSYEQYF. This chain uses TRBV12-1 with TRBJ2-7; the table gives TRBD1 as D, unverified against the DNA. TRBV12-1 is a known pseudogene. CDR3 length equals 17 residues.

This clone was seen just once. This sequence joins TRBV25-1 and TRBJ2-2; D is ambiguous. The CDR3 sequence is 14 residues long. Trimming took 3 bases from V and 2 from J, leaving 7 bases between them. Germline CDR1 is MGHDK and CDR2 is SYGVNS. CDR3 in DNA: TGTGCCAGCAGTGACTCGTTAAACACCGGGGAGCTGTTTTTT. It encodes CASSDSLNTGELFF.

The genes are TRBV25-1 and TRBJ2-5; weak D call: TRBD2 (5 bases). Trimming left V 2 bases short and J 4 bases short, with 11 bases between. There are 14 residues in the CDR3. Germline V gene sequence: CDR1 MGHDK, CDR2 SYGVNS. The CDR3 sequence is CASSEPTAGETQYF. The CDR3, as DNA: TGTGCCAGCAGTGAACCCACGGCGGGAGAGACCCAGTACTTC.

The V call is TRBV5-1, the J call TRBJ2-1, with 16 bases aligning to TRBD2. Trimming at V came to 4 bases and at J to 1 base, leaving 8 bases not matched to a gene. The CDR3 is 19 residues long. Germline lookup yields CDR1 SGHRS and CDR2 YFSETQ. CDR3 amino acids: CASSRPGTSGRESYNEQFF. Written as DNA, the CDR3 is TGCGCCAGCAGCCGCCCCGGGACTAGCGGGAGGGAGTCCTACAATGAGCAGTTCTTC.

Only one count was recorded for this clone. The rearrangement uses TRBV7-2 and TRBJ2-2; unclear D gene. The germline CDR1 and CDR2 sequences are SGHTA and FQGNSA. The CDR3 totals 14 residues. The V end was cut by 2 bases, the J end by 4 bases, with 8 bases between. CDR3 sequence reads: CASSLKVATGELFF. For the CDR3, the DNA is TGTGCCAGCAGCTTAAAAGTCGCCACCGGGGAGCTGTTTTTT.

This CDR3 is CSARDRERAFF. CDR3 sequence (DNA): TGCAGTGCTAGAGATCGGGAAAGGGCTTTCTTT. The chain links TRBV20-1 to TRBJ1-1; D remains unclear. The CDR3 is 11 residues long. The germline V and J ends were trimmed by 0 bases and 11 bases, with 10 bases remaining between them. Germline CDR1 reads DFQATT; CDR2 reads SNEGSKA (reference sequence).

The chain couples TRBV19 to TRBJ2-1; 9 bases fit TRBD1. The V gene end was trimmed by 8 bases and the J gene end by 9 bases; junction bases not matched to a gene: 14. Germline CDR1 and CDR2: LNHDA and SQIVND (reference sequence). The CDR3 has 15 amino acids. The CDR3 sequence: CASSPGQGFFTEQFF. The CDR3, as DNA: TGTGCCAGTTCCCCGGGACAGGGTTTCTTTACTGAGCAGTTCTTC.

In its sample, this clone was seen once. The genes are TRBV5-1 and TRBJ1-1; TRBD1 might be the D (5 bases). V shed 7 bases and J shed 5 bases, with 15 bases lying between them. The CDR3 runs to 13 residues. Germline assignment: CDR1 SGHRS and CDR2 YFSETQ. CDR3 amino acids: CASGDQGGTEAFF. The CDR3 DNA reads as TGCGCCAGCGGAGACCAGGGCGGAACTGAAGCTTTCTTT.

The V gene is TRBV11-3, the J gene TRBJ1-1; D gene unclear. Germline V gives CDR1 SGHNT, CDR2 YENEEA. CDR3 size: 14 residues. V lost 0 bases and J lost 2, with 7 bases in between. The CDR3 region has the DNA TGTGCCAGCAGCTTAGATCTCGCCAACACTGAAGCTTTCTTT. Its translation is CASSLDLANTEAFF.

Points on this clone: The same CDR3 can be traced to other DNA sequences in this sample. The chain recombines TRBV6-5 with TRBJ2-7; D is unresolved. Germline CDR1 reads MNHEY; CDR2 reads SVGAGI. The germline V and J ends were trimmed by 5 bases and 4 bases, with 3 bases remaining between them. The length of the CDR3 is 10 residues. The DNA of the CDR3 is TGTGCCAGCAGTAAGTACGAGCAGTACTTC. As protein: CASSKYEQYF.

Only one count was recorded for this clone. The chain couples TRBV28 to TRBJ2-2; a weak D match, TRBD1 (7 bases). Germline CDR1 MDHEN, CDR2 SYDVKM. The CDR3 runs to 16 residues. V lost 1 base, J lost 4 bases, and 13 bases lay in between. The CDR3 protein is CASSLFGQGGTGELFF. In DNA, the CDR3 is TGTGCCAGCAGTTTATTTGGGCAGGGGGGCACCGGGGAGCTGTTTTTT.

The V call is TRBV15, the J call TRBJ2-1; D gene uncertain. Germline assignment: CDR1 LNHNV and CDR2 YYDKDF (reference sequence). The CDR3 consists of 13 residues. V dropped 0 bases and J dropped 9 bases, with 9 bases sitting between them. CDR3 sequence: CATSRDPASEQFF. The CDR3 DNA sequence: TGTGCCACCAGCAGAGACCCTGCTAGTGAGCAGTTCTTC.

The rearrangement links TRBV4-3 to TRBJ2-7, with a tentative D call TRBD2 (7 bases). The CDR3 is made up of 15 amino acids. Germline CDR1 and CDR2: LGHNA and YSLEER. Trimming took off 2 bases at V and 2 bases at J, with 13 bases between the two ends. The CDR3 DNA is TGCGCCAGCAGCCAAAAACAGGGAGGGGCCTACGAGCAGTACTTC. It encodes CASSQKQGGAYEQYF.

The chain is built from TRBV30 and TRBJ2-1; 9 nucleotides line up with TRBD2. The CDR3 has 15 amino acids. V trimming: 3 bases; J trimming: 10 bases; junction bases outside the gene matches: 13. CDR1 is GTSNPN, CDR2 SVGIG, per germline (reference sequence). The CDR3 region is CAWSHLGLAPIEQFF. The CDR3 DNA sequence: TGTGCCTGGAGCCATCTCGGACTAGCGCCAATCGAGCAGTTCTTC.